The rows below give T cell receptor beta chains drawn from one sample of a study of response to subunit inactivated influenza vaccine. Using its own MiXCR run on the RT-PCR reads, TCRdb lists one record per CDR3 protein. The sample includes roughly 550,000 distinct CDR3 sequences, around a quarter of them seen just once. The data also belong to a second study, concerning T cells expressing NK-cell markers.

Specimen: CD4+ T cells sorted from PBMCs, collected roughly 13 days after vaccination. Receptor source: a man aged 50 or older who received an inactivated influenza vaccine. Both conserved end residues are part of each CDR3. The order of the fields is J gene, CDR3 length, V gene, clone size, D gene, CDR3 protein, CDR3 DNA. The D gene is left open where the match is weak. Expanded clones get a size class; other rows say once, few or many, or leave the size out.

J gene: TRBJ2-1
CDR3 length: 12
V gene: TRBV20-1
clone size: many
D gene: .
CDR3 protein: CSARGFGDEQFF
CDR3 DNA: TGCAGTGCTAGAGGCTTCGGGGACGAGCAGTTCTTC

J gene: TRBJ2-3
CDR3 length: 15
V gene: TRBV15
clone size: .
D gene: .
CDR3 protein: CATSRDRPSTDTQYF
CDR3 DNA: TGTGCCACCAGCAGAGATCGGCCTAGCACAGATACGCAGTATTTT

J gene: TRBJ2-5
CDR3 length: 14
V gene: TRBV9
clone size: .
D gene: .
CDR3 protein: CASSGPSGQETQYF
CDR3 DNA: TGTGCCAGCAGCGGACCCAGCGGACAAGAGACCCAGTACTTC

J gene: TRBJ2-3
CDR3 length: 12
V gene: TRBV19
clone size: .
D gene: .
CDR3 protein: CASSTDSSTQYF
CDR3 DNA: TGTGCCAGTAGTACTGACAGCAGTACGCAGTATTTT

J gene: TRBJ2-5
CDR3 length: 14
V gene: TRBV29-1
clone size: few
D gene: .
CDR3 protein: CSVAPGLTKETQYF
CDR3 DNA: TGCAGCGTTGCTCCGGGACTCACTAAAGAGACCCAGTACTTC

J gene: TRBJ2-1
CDR3 length: 14
V gene: TRBV6-2/TRBV6-3
clone size: .
D gene: .
CDR3 protein: CASREFLASNEQFF
CDR3 DNA: TGTGCCAGCCGGGAGTTTCTAGCGTCTAATGAGCAGTTCTTC

J gene: TRBJ2-7
CDR3 length: 17
V gene: TRBV25-1
clone size: few
D gene: .
CDR3 protein: CAESHPCDTGLPYEQYF
CDR3 DNA: TGTGCGGAGAGTCATCCCTGCGACACAGGGCTACCCTACGAGCAGTACTTC

J gene: TRBJ1-3
CDR3 length: 12
V gene: TRBV29-1
clone size: .
D gene: .
CDR3 protein: CSALQTGNTIYF
CDR3 DNA: TGCAGCGCTCTCCAAACGGGAAACACCATATATTTT

J gene: TRBJ2-3
CDR3 length: 17
V gene: TRBV11-2
clone size: few
D gene: TRBD2
CDR3 protein: CASSLISGPWTGDTQYF
CDR3 DNA: TGTGCCAGCAGCTTAATTAGCGGGCCTTGGACGGGAGATACGCAGTATTTT

J gene: TRBJ2-7
CDR3 length: 12
V gene: TRBV12-3/TRBV12-4
clone size: .
D gene: TRBD1
CDR3 protein: CASSWDRTGQYF
CDR3 DNA: TGTGCCAGCAGCTGGGACAGGACAGGGCAGTACTTC

J gene: TRBJ2-1
CDR3 length: 13
V gene: TRBV18
clone size: few
D gene: .
CDR3 protein: CASSPPGGREQFF
CDR3 DNA: TGTGCCAGCTCACCACCGGGTGGACGGGAGCAGTTCTTC

J gene: TRBJ1-1
CDR3 length: 16
V gene: TRBV10-3
clone size: .
D gene: TRBD1
CDR3 protein: CAISESGDRGNTEAFF
CDR3 DNA: TGTGCCATCAGTGAGTCCGGGGACAGGGGAAACACTGAAGCTTTCTTT

J gene: TRBJ2-3
CDR3 length: 15
V gene: TRBV7-2
clone size: few
D gene: .
CDR3 protein: CASSPTRGSTDTQYF
CDR3 DNA: TGTGCCAGCAGCCCAACGAGGGGCAGCACAGATACGCAGTATTTT

J gene: TRBJ2-3
CDR3 length: 19
V gene: TRBV4-3
clone size: .
D gene: TRBD2
CDR3 protein: CASSQDWASGGPSTDTQYF
CDR3 DNA: TGCGCCAGCAGCCAAGACTGGGCTAGCGGGGGACCGAGCACAGATACGCAGTATTTT

J gene: TRBJ1-2
CDR3 length: 16
V gene: TRBV20-1
clone size: .
D gene: .
CDR3 protein: CSARGSRRGDYYGYTF
CDR3 DNA: TGCAGTGCTAGAGGATCCCGTCGGGGAGATTACTATGGCTACACCTTC

J gene: TRBJ2-1
CDR3 length: 17
V gene: TRBV7-2
clone size: .
D gene: .
CDR3 protein: CASSLRPSRGAYNEQFF
CDR3 DNA: TGTGCCAGCAGCTTACGCCCCTCCAGGGGGGCCTACAATGAGCAGTTCTTC

J gene: TRBJ2-7
CDR3 length: 14
V gene: TRBV29-1
clone size: .
D gene: TRBD1
CDR3 protein: CSVTPPGQGYEQYF
CDR3 DNA: TGCAGCGTGACACCTCCGGGACAGGGATACGAGCAGTACTTC

J gene: TRBJ2-1
CDR3 length: 12
V gene: TRBV12-3/TRBV12-4
clone size: few
D gene: .
CDR3 protein: CASSEIVNEQFF
CDR3 DNA: TGTGCCAGCAGCGAGATAGTCAATGAGCAGTTCTTC

J gene: TRBJ2-6
CDR3 length: 13
V gene: TRBV12-5
clone size: .
D gene: .
CDR3 protein: CASGYSGANVLTF
CDR3 DNA: TGTGCTAGTGGCTACTCTGGGGCCAACGTCCTGACTTTC

J gene: TRBJ1-1
CDR3 length: 13
V gene: TRBV12-3/TRBV12-4
clone size: few
D gene: .
CDR3 protein: CASGSTVNTEAFF
CDR3 DNA: TGTGCCAGCGGATCGACAGTTAACACTGAAGCTTTCTTT

J gene: TRBJ2-7
CDR3 length: 12
V gene: TRBV5-1
clone size: .
D gene: .
CDR3 protein: CASSVPTGEQYF
CDR3 DNA: TGCGCCAGCAGCGTCCCGACGGGGGAGCAGTACTTC

J gene: TRBJ1-4
CDR3 length: 14
V gene: TRBV11-2
clone size: few
D gene: .
CDR3 protein: CASSRWATNEKLFF
CDR3 DNA: TGTGCCAGCAGCCGTTGGGCAACTAATGAAAAACTGTTTTTT

J gene: TRBJ2-1
CDR3 length: 15
V gene: TRBV11-2
clone size: .
D gene: .
CDR3 protein: CASSLEALTYNEQFF
CDR3 DNA: TGTGCCAGCAGCTTAGAAGCTCTGACCTACAATGAGCAGTTCTTC

J gene: TRBJ2-7
CDR3 length: 16
V gene: TRBV9
clone size: .
D gene: .
CDR3 protein: CASSVASLSGLYEQYF
CDR3 DNA: TGTGCCAGCAGCGTAGCAAGTTTGAGCGGACTCTACGAGCAGTACTTC

J gene: TRBJ2-3
CDR3 length: 15
V gene: TRBV9
clone size: few
D gene: TRBD1
CDR3 protein: CASSSRTGGTDTQYF
CDR3 DNA: TGTGCCAGCAGCTCCCGGACAGGGGGCACAGATACGCAGTATTTT

J gene: TRBJ2-5
CDR3 length: 14
V gene: TRBV29-1
clone size: .
D gene: TRBD2
CDR3 protein: CSVETSGRGETQYF
CDR3 DNA: TGCAGCGTGGAGACTAGCGGGAGGGGAGAGACCCAGTACTTC

J gene: TRBJ1-5
CDR3 length: 13
V gene: TRBV20-1
clone size: .
D gene: TRBD1
CDR3 protein: CSAGGQPDQPQHF
CDR3 DNA: TGCAGTGCTGGGGGACAGCCCGATCAGCCCCAGCATTTT

J gene: TRBJ2-5
CDR3 length: 15
V gene: TRBV4-2
clone size: few
D gene: TRBD2
CDR3 protein: CASSQNSGGGETQYF
CDR3 DNA: TGTGCCAGCAGCCAGAATAGCGGGGGTGGAGAGACCCAGTACTTC

J gene: TRBJ2-5
CDR3 length: 15
V gene: TRBV4-3
clone size: few
D gene: .
CDR3 protein: CASSQGYGGQETQYF
CDR3 DNA: TGCGCCAGCAGCCAAGGTTATGGTGGACAAGAGACCCAGTACTTC

J gene: TRBJ2-1
CDR3 length: 12
V gene: TRBV5-6
clone size: .
D gene: .
CDR3 protein: CASSLVGPEQFF
CDR3 DNA: TGTGCCAGCAGCTTGGTAGGGCCTGAGCAGTTCTTC

J gene: TRBJ2-7
CDR3 length: 15
V gene: TRBV6-2/TRBV6-3
clone size: .
D gene: .
CDR3 protein: CASSGARDVSYEQYF
CDR3 DNA: TGTGCCAGCAGTGGGGCGCGGGACGTCTCCTACGAGCAGTACTTC

J gene: TRBJ1-1
CDR3 length: 13
V gene: TRBV30
clone size: .
D gene: .
CDR3 protein: CAGSDKVNTEAFF
CDR3 DNA: TGTGCCGGATCTGATAAAGTTAACACTGAAGCTTTCTTT

J gene: TRBJ2-5
CDR3 length: 14
V gene: TRBV6-1
clone size: many
D gene: TRBD2
CDR3 protein: CASRTLAGVETQYF
CDR3 DNA: TGTGCCAGCAGGACTCTAGCGGGAGTGGAGACCCAGTACTTC

J gene: TRBJ2-1
CDR3 length: 13
V gene: TRBV19
clone size: few
D gene: .
CDR3 protein: CASSASQGYEQFF
CDR3 DNA: TGTGCCAGTAGTGCCTCACAGGGCTATGAGCAGTTCTTC

J gene: TRBJ1-1
CDR3 length: 13
V gene: TRBV29-1
clone size: .
D gene: .
CDR3 protein: CSAETGPGTEAFF
CDR3 DNA: TGCAGCGCCGAGACAGGCCCCGGCACTGAAGCTTTCTTT

J gene: TRBJ2-7
CDR3 length: 15
V gene: TRBV7-2
clone size: few
D gene: .
CDR3 protein: CASSLVAAATYEQYF
CDR3 DNA: TGTGCCAGCAGCTTAGTGGCAGCGGCCACCTACGAGCAGTACTTC

J gene: TRBJ2-5
CDR3 length: 18
V gene: TRBV28
clone size: few
D gene: TRBD2
CDR3 protein: CASSLWRGGAPRPSGPYF
CDR3 DNA: TGTGCCAGCAGTTTATGGCGCGGGGGGGCCCCGAGACCCAGTGGCCCCTACTTC

J gene: TRBJ1-2
CDR3 length: 16
V gene: TRBV20-1
clone size: once
D gene: TRBD1
CDR3 protein: CSAMTTGASANYGYTF
CDR3 DNA: TGCAGTGCTATGACGACAGGGGCCTCAGCTAACTATGGCTACACCTTC

J gene: TRBJ2-3
CDR3 length: 19
V gene: TRBV20-1
clone size: .
D gene: .
CDR3 protein: CSARRLPDSSFSSTDTQYF
CDR3 DNA: TGCAGTGCTAGACGCCTCCCGGACAGTTCCTTCTCTAGCACAGATACGCAGTATTTT

J gene: TRBJ2-7
CDR3 length: 14
V gene: TRBV6-5
clone size: .
D gene: .
CDR3 protein: CASSYSRQTYEQYF
CDR3 DNA: TGTGCCAGCAGTTACTCAAGACAGACTTACGAGCAGTACTTC

J gene: TRBJ2-1
CDR3 length: 15
V gene: TRBV5-1
clone size: many
D gene: TRBD2
CDR3 protein: CASSFSSGSPNEQFF
CDR3 DNA: TGCGCCAGCAGCTTTTCTAGCGGGAGTCCTAATGAGCAGTTCTTC

J gene: TRBJ2-2
CDR3 length: 15
V gene: TRBV6-1
clone size: few
D gene: TRBD2
CDR3 protein: CASSQRTSGTGELFF
CDR3 DNA: TGTGCCAGCAGTCAGAGGACTAGTGGCACCGGGGAGCTGTTTTTT

J gene: TRBJ2-3
CDR3 length: 12
V gene: TRBV11-2
clone size: .
D gene: .
CDR3 protein: CASGPLTDTQYF
CDR3 DNA: TGTGCCAGCGGTCCCCTAACAGATACGCAGTATTTT

J gene: TRBJ2-3
CDR3 length: 13
V gene: TRBV5-6
clone size: .
D gene: .
CDR3 protein: CASSKISTDTQYF
CDR3 DNA: TGTGCCAGCAGCAAAATAAGCACAGATACGCAGTATTTT

J gene: TRBJ2-1
CDR3 length: 14
V gene: TRBV7-2
clone size: .
D gene: TRBD2
CDR3 protein: CASSLVGGRREQFF
CDR3 DNA: TGTGCCAGCAGCTTAGTTGGCGGGAGAAGGGAGCAGTTCTTC

J gene: TRBJ2-3
CDR3 length: 13
V gene: TRBV6-2/TRBV6-3
clone size: few
D gene: .
CDR3 protein: CASGIRQTDTQYF
CDR3 DNA: TGTGCCAGCGGAATTAGACAGACAGATACGCAGTATTTT

J gene: TRBJ2-7
CDR3 length: 16
V gene: TRBV9
clone size: .
D gene: TRBD1
CDR3 protein: CASSVLGTATSYEQYF
CDR3 DNA: TGTGCCAGCAGCGTGCTAGGGACAGCGACCTCCTACGAGCAGTACTTC

J gene: TRBJ1-5
CDR3 length: 13
V gene: TRBV2
clone size: .
D gene: .
CDR3 protein: CASMGDSNQPQHF
CDR3 DNA: TGTGCCAGCATGGGGGACAGCAATCAGCCCCAGCATTTT

J gene: TRBJ2-5
CDR3 length: 13
V gene: TRBV3-1
clone size: .
D gene: .
CDR3 protein: CASSQVQGRTQYF
CDR3 DNA: TGTGCCAGCAGCCAAGTCCAGGGACGGACCCAGTACTTC

J gene: TRBJ2-4
CDR3 length: 15
V gene: TRBV2
clone size: few
D gene: TRBD2
CDR3 protein: CASTEGIAGVGIQYF
CDR3 DNA: TGTGCCAGCACCGAAGGTATAGCGGGAGTGGGCATTCAGTACTTC

J gene: TRBJ1-2
CDR3 length: 15
V gene: TRBV7-2
clone size: .
D gene: .
CDR3 protein: CASSFPGRRNYGYTF
CDR3 DNA: TGTGCCAGCAGCTTCCCCGGTCGGAGAAACTATGGCTACACCTTC

J gene: TRBJ2-3
CDR3 length: 15
V gene: TRBV18
clone size: few
D gene: .
CDR3 protein: CASSPGQLSTDTQYF
CDR3 DNA: TGTGCCAGCTCCCCGGGGCAGCTTAGCACAGATACGCAGTATTTT

J gene: TRBJ2-2
CDR3 length: 12
V gene: TRBV20-1
clone size: .
D gene: .
CDR3 protein: CSATRQTGELFF
CDR3 DNA: TGCAGTGCTACACGGCAGACCGGGGAGCTGTTTTTT

J gene: TRBJ2-2
CDR3 length: 14
V gene: TRBV20-1
clone size: .
D gene: .
CDR3 protein: CSAKTAAITGELFF
CDR3 DNA: TGCAGTGCTAAGACGGCGGCCATCACCGGGGAGCTGTTTTTT

J gene: TRBJ1-5
CDR3 length: 15
V gene: TRBV12-3/TRBV12-4
clone size: many
D gene: TRBD1
CDR3 protein: CASRRDRASNQPQHF
CDR3 DNA: TGTGCCAGCAGACGGGACAGGGCGAGCAATCAGCCCCAGCATTTT

J gene: TRBJ1-1
CDR3 length: 16
V gene: TRBV6-2/TRBV6-3
clone size: .
D gene: .
CDR3 protein: CASSYLSSYMNTEAFF
CDR3 DNA: TGTGCCAGCAGTTACCTCTCAAGCTACATGAACACTGAAGCTTTCTTT